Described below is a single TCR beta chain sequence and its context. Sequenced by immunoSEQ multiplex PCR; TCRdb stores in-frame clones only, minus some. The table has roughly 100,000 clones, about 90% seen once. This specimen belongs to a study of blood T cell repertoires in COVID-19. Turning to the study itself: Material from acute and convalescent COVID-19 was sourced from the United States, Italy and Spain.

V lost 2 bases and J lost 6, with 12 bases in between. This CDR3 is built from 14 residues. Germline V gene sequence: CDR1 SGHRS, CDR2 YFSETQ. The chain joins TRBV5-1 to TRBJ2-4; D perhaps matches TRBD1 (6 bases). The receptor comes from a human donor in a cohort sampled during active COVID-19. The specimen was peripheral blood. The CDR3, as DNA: TGCGCCAGCAGCTTTTTGGACAGACCAAACATTCAGTACTTC. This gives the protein CASSFLDRPNIQYF.